This TCR beta chain was profiled in a study of T cell responses to AZD1222 COVID-19 vaccine. This CDR3 region has 13 residues. CDR1 is SGHTA, CDR2 FQGNSA, per germline. The V gene lost 1 base and the J gene lost 8 bases, with 12 bases spanning the gap. Method: immunoSEQ multiplex PCR; TCRdb's copy keeps in-frame clones and lacks some. The sample holds around 120,000 clones; 85% to 95% are singletons and the top ten take around 5%. It was second doses at about 4 or about 12 weeks that were pooled. This rearrangement joins TRBV7-2 to TRBJ2-7; D is unresolved. This sequence originates from an adult who received the AZD1222 COVID-19 vaccine. Sequencing used peripheral blood, obtained 28 days after the second AZD1222 dose. CDR3 sequence (DNA): TGTGCCAGCAGCTTAGATCTGGGCCACCAGCAGTACTTC. As protein: CASSLDLGHQQYF. Full variable domain (missing parts from reference TRBV7-2 and TRBJ2-7): GAGVSQSPSNKVTEKGKDVELRCDPISGHTALYWYRQSLGQGLEFLIYFQGNSAPDKSGLPSDRFSAERTGGSVSTLTIQRTQQEDSAVYLCASSLDLGHQQYFGPGTRLTVT.